This T cell receptor beta chain was profiled in a study of T-cell memory formation after mild COVID-19. TCRdb reprocessed the 5' RACE reads with MiXCR, giving one entry per CDR3 protein. Here the sample spans about 130,000 distinct CDR3 sequences, approximately 15% being singletons. V trimming: 7 bases; J trimming: 5 bases; junction bases outside the gene matches: 5. Germline lookup yields CDR1 SGHRS and CDR2 YFSETQ. The CDR3 is 14 residues long. The sequenced sample was PBMCs or a T cell subset sorted from them (not recorded which). The chain employs TRBV5-1 and TRBJ2-3; TRBD2 matches 12 bases. The clonotype originates from a man between 18 and 35 years old who had mild COVID-19 (a few samples of this study predate the infection). Cell type and time point are not known. The CDR3 sequence is CASWTSGVRDTQYF. In nucleotides, the CDR3 is TGCGCCAGCTGGACTAGCGGGGTAAGAGATACGCAGTATTTT.